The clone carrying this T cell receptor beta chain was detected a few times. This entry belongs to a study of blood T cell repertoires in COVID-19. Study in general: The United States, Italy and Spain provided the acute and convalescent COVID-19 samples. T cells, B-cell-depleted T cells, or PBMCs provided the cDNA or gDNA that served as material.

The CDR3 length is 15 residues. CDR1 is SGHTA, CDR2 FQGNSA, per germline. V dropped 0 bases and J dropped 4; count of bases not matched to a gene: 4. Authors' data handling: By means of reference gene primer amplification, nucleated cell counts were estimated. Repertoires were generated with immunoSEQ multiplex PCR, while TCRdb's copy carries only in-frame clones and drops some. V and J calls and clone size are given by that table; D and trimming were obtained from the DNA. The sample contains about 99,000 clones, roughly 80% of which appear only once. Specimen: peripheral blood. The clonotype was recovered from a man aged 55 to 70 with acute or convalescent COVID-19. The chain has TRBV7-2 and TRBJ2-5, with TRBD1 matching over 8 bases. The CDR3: CASSLAGRGLETQYF. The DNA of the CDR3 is TGTGCCAGCAGCTTAGCAGGCAGGGGGCTAGAGACCCAGTACTTC. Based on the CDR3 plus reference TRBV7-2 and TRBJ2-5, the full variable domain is GAGVSQSPSNKVTEKGKDVELRCDPISGHTALYWYRQSLGQGLEFLIYFQGNSAPDKSGLPSDRFSAERTGGSVSTLTIQRTQQEDSAVYLCASSLAGRGLETQYFGPGTRLLVL.